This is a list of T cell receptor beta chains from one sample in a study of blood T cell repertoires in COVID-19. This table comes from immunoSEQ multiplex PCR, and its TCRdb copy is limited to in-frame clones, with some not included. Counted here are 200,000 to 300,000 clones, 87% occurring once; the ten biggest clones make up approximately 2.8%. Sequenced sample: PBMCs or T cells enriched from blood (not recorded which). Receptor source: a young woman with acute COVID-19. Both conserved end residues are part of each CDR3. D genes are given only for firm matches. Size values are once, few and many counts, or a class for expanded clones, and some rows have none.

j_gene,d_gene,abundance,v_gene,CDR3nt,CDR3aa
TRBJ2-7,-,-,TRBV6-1,TGTGCCAGCAGTGAAATTACCCAGGGCTCCTACGAGCAGTACTTC,CASSEITQGSYEQYF
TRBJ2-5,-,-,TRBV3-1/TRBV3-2,TGTGCCAGCAGCCAGCGCCGGGACTGGGAGACCCAGTACTTC,CASSQRRDWETQYF
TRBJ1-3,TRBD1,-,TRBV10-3,TGTGCCATCAGTGAGGAGAACAGGGGGCCTTCTGGAAACACCATATATTTT,CAISEENRGPSGNTIYF
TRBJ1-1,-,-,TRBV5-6,TGTGCCAGCAGCTTCGGCAGGGGAGTATGGACTGAAGCTTTCTTT,CASSFGRGVWTEAFF
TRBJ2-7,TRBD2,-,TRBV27,TGTGCCACCTCGGGTATCAGCGGGGGGTACGAGCAGTACTTC,CATSGISGGYEQYF
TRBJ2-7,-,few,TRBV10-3,TGTGCCATCAGTGTAGAGGCAGAACAGTACTTC,CAISVEAEQYF
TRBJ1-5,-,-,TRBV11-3,TGTGCCAGCACCTACGCACCGGGACACCGTATTAGTCCGGAGCCCCAGCATTTT,CASTYAPGHRISPEPQHF
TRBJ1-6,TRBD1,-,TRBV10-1,TGCGCCAGCAGTGAAAGGGACAGAAATTCACCCCTCCACTTT,CASSERDRNSPLHF
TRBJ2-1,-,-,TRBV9,TGTGCCAGCAGCGTAGAGCCCGGGGGGCTGCCATACAATGAGCAGTTCTTC,CASSVEPGGLPYNEQFF
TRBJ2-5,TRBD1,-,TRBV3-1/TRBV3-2,TGTGCCAGCAGCCAAGATACCACAGGGACAGGAGAGACCCAGTACTTC,CASSQDTTGTGETQYF
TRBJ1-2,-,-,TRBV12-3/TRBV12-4,TGTGCCAGCAGTTTAGGAGCGGCGGGCTACACCTTC,CASSLGAAGYTF
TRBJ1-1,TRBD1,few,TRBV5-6,TGTGCCAGCAGCGACGAACAGGGGTTCAGGAACACTGAAGCTTTCTTT,CASSDEQGFRNTEAFF
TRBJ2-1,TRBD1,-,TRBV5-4,TGTGCCAGCAGCCTGGGACAGGGTTTAGGTGAGCAGTTCTTC,CASSLGQGLGEQFF
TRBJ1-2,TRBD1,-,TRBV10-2,TGCGCCAGCAGTGGGGCAGGGACAGCGAAAAACTATGGCTACACCTTC,CASSGAGTAKNYGYTF
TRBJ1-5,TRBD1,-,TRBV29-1,TGCAGCGTTTCCGACAGGGCTGGCCAGCCCCAGCATTTT,CSVSDRAGQPQHF
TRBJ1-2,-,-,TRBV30,TGTGCCTGGAGGAGACCTGGGACACGCCACTCTGGCTACACCTTC,CAWRRPGTRHSGYTF
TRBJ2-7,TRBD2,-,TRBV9,TGTGCCAGCTCGCGGGGGACCTTCTCCTACGAGCAGTACTTC,CASSRGTFSYEQYF
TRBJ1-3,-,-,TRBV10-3,TGTGCCTCTAGTTCTGGAAACACCATATATTTT,CASSSGNTIYF
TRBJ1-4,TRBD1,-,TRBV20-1,TGCAGTGCTAGTGGGCCAGGGGGTTTTGAAAAACTGTTTTTT,CSASGPGGFEKLFF
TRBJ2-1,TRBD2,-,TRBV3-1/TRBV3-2,TGTGCCAGCAGCCAAGTACGGGGGGTCCTCGATGAGCAGTTCTTC,CASSQVRGVLDEQFF
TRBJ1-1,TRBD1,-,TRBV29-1,TGCAGCGTTGAAGTCACAGGGGGCACTGAAGCTTTCTTT,CSVEVTGGTEAFF
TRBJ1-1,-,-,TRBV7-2,TGTGCCAGCAGCCTTCGAGGGAGACAAGACACTGAAGCTTTCTTT,CASSLRGRQDTEAFF
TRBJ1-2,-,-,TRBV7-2,TGTGCCAGCAGCTTAGTCGGGGTTGGCTACACCTTC,CASSLVGVGYTF
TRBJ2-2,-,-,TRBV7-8,TGTGCCAGCAGCACGACAGTTAACACCGGGGAGCTGTTTTTT,CASSTTVNTGELFF
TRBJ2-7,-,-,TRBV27,TGTGCCATACGACGGACTGGCAGCCACGAGCAGTACTTC,CAIRRTGSHEQYF
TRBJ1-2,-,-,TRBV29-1,TGCAGCGTTCCCGACAGGACTAACTATGGCTACACCTTC,CSVPDRTNYGYTF
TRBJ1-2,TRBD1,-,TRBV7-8,TGTGCCAGCAGCTTAAGGGGGCAGGGAAGGAGCTATGGCTACACCTTC,CASSLRGQGRSYGYTF
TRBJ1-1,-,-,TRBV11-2,TGTGCCAGCAGCTTAGAGGGGGGAGTAAGCACTGAAGCTTTCTTT,CASSLEGGVSTEAFF
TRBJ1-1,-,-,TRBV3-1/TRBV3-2,TGTGCCAGCAGCCAAGGCACAGTGACTGAAGCTTTCTTT,CASSQGTVTEAFF
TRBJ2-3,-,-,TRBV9,TGTGCCAGCAGCCCCCACGGTAGCGGAGGGGCAGATACGCAGTATTTT,CASSPHGSGGADTQYF
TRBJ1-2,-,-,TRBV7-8,TGTGCCAGCAGCTTAATAGGGGCTCTATCTTTC,CASSLIGALSF
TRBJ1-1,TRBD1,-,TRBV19,TGTGCCAGTAGCATTCGGACAGGGGTGCTTACTGAAGCTTTCTTT,CASSIRTGVLTEAFF
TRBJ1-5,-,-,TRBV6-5,TGTGCCAGCATCCAGGTATGGTATAGCAATCAGCCCCAGCATTTT,CASIQVWYSNQPQHF
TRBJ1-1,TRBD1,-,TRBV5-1,TGCGCCAGCAGCGAACAAGGACAGGGACGGACTGAAGCTTTCTTT,CASSEQGQGRTEAFF
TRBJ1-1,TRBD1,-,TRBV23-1,TGCGCCAGCAGTCCCACATCGACGACAGGGAGCATGATGAACACTGAAGCTTTCTTT,CASSPTSTTGSMMNTEAFF
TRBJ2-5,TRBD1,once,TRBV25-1,TGTGCCAGCAGTGAAGGGGGGACAGGGGGCCGAGAGGCCCAGTACTTC,CASSEGGTGGREAQYF
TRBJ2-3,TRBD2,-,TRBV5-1,TGCGCCAGCAGCTGGGAACCGGGACTAGCGGGGGCAGATACGCAGTATTTT,CASSWEPGLAGADTQYF
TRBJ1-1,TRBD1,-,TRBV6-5,TGTGCCAGCAGTAGGACAGGGGTGGAGAACACTGAAGCTTTCTTT,CASSRTGVENTEAFF
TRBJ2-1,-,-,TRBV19,TGTGCCAGTAAGGGGCGGAAGCAGTTCTTC,CASKGRKQFF
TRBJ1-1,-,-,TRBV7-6,TGTGCCAGCACCCCCGGGGGTTGGAACACTGAAGCTTTCTTT,CASTPGGWNTEAFF
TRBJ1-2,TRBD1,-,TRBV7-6,TGTGCCAGCAGCTTAGCAGACAGGGTCTACACCTTC,CASSLADRVYTF
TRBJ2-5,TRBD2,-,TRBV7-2,TGTGCCAGCAGCTTTGGCGGGGGGGATGAGACCCAGTACTTC,CASSFGGGDETQYF
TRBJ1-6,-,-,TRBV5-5,TGTGCCAGCAGCCCTCCGGGGAGCTCCTATAATTCACCCCTCCACTTT,CASSPPGSSYNSPLHF
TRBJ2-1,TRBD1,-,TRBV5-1,TGCGCCAGCAGCCCGACAGGGCCAGAAAACAATGAGCAGTTCTTC,CASSPTGPENNEQFF
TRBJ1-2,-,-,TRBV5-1,TGCGCCAGCAGCTTGGAGAAAGGGGGTATAGATGGCTACACCTTC,CASSLEKGGIDGYTF
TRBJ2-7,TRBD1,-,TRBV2,TGTGCCAGCAGCAGGACAGGTAGTGCCTACGAGCAGTACTTC,CASSRTGSAYEQYF
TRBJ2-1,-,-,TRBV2,TGTGCCAGCAGAAACCGGGACATAGTTTACAATGAGCAGTTCTTC,CASRNRDIVYNEQFF
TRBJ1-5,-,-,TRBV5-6,TGTGCCAGCAGCTTGTTTTACAGGGCGGGCAATCAGCCCCAGCATTTT,CASSLFYRAGNQPQHF
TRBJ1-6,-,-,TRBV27,TGTGCCAGCAGTTCCGAACGCCCGAGCTCCTATAATTCACCCCTCCACTTT,CASSSERPSSYNSPLHF
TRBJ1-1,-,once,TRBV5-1,TGCGCCAGCAAGTGGAGGGACACTGAAGCTTTCTTT,CASKWRDTEAFF